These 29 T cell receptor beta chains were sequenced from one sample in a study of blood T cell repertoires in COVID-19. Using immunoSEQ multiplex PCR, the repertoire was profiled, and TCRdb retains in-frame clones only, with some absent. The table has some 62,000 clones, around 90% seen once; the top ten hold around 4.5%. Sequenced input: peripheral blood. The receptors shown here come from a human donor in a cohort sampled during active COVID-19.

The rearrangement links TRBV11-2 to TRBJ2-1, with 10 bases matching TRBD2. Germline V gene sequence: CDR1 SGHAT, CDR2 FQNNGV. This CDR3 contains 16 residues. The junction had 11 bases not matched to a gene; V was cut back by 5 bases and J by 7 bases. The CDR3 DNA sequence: TGTGCCAGCAGCCCCCCGGGACTAGCGACGGGGAATGAGCAGTTCTTC. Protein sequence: CASSPPGLATGNEQFF. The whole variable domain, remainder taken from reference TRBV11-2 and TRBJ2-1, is EAGVAQSPRYKIIEKRQSVAFWCNPISGHATLYWYQQILGQGPKLLIQFQNNGVVDDSQLPKDRFSAERLKGVDSTLKIQPAKLEDSAVYLCASSPPGLATGNEQFFGPGTRLTVL.

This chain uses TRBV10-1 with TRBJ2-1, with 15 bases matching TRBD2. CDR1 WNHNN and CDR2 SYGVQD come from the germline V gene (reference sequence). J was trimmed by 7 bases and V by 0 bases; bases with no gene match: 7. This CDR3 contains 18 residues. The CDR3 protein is CASSESGTSGRQMNEQFF. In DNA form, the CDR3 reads TGCGCCAGCAGTGAGTCTGGGACTAGCGGGAGGCAAATGAATGAGCAGTTCTTC.

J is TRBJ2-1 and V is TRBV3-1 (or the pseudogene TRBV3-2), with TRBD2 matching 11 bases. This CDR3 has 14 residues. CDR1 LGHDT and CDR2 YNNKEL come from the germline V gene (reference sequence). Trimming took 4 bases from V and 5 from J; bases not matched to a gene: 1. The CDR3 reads CASSLAGGDNEQFF. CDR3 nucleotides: TGTGCCAGCAGCCTAGCGGGGGGGGACAATGAGCAGTTCTTC.

The CDR3 nucleotides are TGTGCCACCAGACAGGCTCCTAACTATGGCTACACCTTC. This codes for CATRQAPNYGYTF. This chain joins TRBV28 and TRBJ1-2; possibly TRBD1 for D (6 bases). This CDR3 comprises 13 residues. V lost 10 bases and J lost 0, with 12 bases in between. CDR1 is MDHEN, CDR2 SYDVKM, per germline.

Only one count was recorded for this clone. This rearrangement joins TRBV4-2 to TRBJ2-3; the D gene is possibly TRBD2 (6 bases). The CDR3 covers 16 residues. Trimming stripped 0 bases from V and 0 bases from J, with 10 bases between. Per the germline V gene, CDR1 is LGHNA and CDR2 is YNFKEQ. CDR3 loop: CASSQEIAVSTDTQYF. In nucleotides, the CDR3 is TGTGCCAGCAGCCAAGAGATAGCGGTTAGCACAGATACGCAGTATTTT.

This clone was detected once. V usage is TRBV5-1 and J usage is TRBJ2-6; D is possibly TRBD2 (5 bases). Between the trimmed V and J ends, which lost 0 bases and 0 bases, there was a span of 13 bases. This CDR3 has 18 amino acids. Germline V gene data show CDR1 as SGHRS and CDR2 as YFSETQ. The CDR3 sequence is CASSLDGGYNSGANVLTF. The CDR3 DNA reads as TGCGCCAGCAGCTTGGATGGAGGATATAACTCTGGGGCCAACGTCCTGACTTTC.

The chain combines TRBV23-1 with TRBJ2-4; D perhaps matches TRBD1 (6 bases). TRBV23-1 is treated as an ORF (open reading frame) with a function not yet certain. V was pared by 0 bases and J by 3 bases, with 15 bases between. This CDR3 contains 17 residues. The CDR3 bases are TGCGCCAGCAGTCAATCGAGGGGGTGCAGTGGCAAAAACATTCAGTACTTC. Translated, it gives CASSQSRGCSGKNIQYF.

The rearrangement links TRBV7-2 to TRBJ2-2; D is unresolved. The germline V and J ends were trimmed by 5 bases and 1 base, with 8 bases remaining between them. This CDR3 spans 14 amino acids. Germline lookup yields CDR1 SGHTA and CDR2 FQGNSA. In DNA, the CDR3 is TGTGCCAGCAGCCTCCGACAGAACACCGGGGAGCTGTTTTTT. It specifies CASSLRQNTGELFF.

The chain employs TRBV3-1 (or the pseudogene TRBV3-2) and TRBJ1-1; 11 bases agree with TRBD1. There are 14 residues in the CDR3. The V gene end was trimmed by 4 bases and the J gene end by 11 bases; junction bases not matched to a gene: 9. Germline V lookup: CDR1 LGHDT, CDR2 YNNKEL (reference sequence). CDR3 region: CASSPRGQGARAFF. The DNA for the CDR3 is TGTGCCAGCAGCCCCAGAGGACAGGGGGCGCGGGCTTTCTTT.

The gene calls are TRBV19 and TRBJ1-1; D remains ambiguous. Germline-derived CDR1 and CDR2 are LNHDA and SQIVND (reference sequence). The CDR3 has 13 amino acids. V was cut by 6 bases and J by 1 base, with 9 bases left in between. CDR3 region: CASRRHQNTEAFF. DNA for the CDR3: TGTGCCAGTAGGAGACACCAGAACACTGAAGCTTTCTTT. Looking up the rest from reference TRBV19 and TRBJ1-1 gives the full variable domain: DGGITQSPKYLFRKEGQNVTLSCEQNLNHDAMYWYRQDPGQGLRLIYYSQIVNDFQKGDIAEGYSVSREKKESFPLTVTSAQKNPTAFYLCASRRHQNTEAFFGQGTRLTVV.

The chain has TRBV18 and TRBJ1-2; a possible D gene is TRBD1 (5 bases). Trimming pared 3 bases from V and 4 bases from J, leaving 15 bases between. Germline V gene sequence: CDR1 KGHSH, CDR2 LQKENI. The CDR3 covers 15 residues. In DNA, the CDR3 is TGTGCCAGCTCACCGGAGAGTACGGGGGGCTATGGCTACACCTTC. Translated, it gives CASSPESTGGYGYTF.

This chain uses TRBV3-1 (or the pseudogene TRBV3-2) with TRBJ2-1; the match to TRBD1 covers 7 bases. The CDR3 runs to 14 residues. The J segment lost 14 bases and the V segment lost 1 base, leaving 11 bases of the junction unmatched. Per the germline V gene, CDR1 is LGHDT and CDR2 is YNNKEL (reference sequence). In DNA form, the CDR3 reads TGTGCCAGCAGCCAAGCCGTAAAACAGGGGATTAAGTTCTTC. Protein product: CASSQAVKQGIKFF.

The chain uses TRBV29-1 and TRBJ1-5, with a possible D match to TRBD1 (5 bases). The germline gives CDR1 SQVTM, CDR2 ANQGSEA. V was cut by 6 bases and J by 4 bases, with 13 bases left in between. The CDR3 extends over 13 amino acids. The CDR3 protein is CSVRAGTNQPQHF. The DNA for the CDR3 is TGCAGCGTCCGAGCGGGGACTAATCAGCCCCAGCATTTT.

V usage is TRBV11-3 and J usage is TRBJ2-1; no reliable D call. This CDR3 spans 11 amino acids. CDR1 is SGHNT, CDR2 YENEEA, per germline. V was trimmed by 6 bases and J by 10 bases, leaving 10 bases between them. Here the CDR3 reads CASRTDHEQFF. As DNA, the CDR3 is TGTGCCAGCAGAACAGATCACGAGCAGTTCTTC.

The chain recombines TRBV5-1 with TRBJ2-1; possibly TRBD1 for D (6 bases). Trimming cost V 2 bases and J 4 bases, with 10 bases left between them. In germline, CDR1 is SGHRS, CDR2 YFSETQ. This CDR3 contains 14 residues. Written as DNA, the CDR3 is TGCGCCAGCAGCTTCGGACAGTCTTACAATGAGCAGTTCTTC. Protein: CASSFGQSYNEQFF.

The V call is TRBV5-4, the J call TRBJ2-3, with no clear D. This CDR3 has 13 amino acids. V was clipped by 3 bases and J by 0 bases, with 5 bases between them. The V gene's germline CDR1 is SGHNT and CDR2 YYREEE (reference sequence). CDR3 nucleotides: TGTGCCAGCAGCTCGTCTAGCACAGATACGCAGTATTTT. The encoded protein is CASSSSSTDTQYF.

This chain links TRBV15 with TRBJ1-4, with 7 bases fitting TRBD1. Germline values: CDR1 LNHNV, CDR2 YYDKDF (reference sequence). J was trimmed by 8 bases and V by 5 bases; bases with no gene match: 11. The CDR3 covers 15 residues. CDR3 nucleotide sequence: TGTGCCACCAGCTCACAGACAGGGTTTGGGGAAAAACTGTTTTTT. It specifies CATSSQTGFGEKLFF. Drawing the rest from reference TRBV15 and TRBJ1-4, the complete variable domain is DAMVIQNPRYQVTQFGKPVTLSCSQTLNHNVMYWYQQKSSQAPKLLFHYYDKDFNNEADTPDNFQSRRPNTSFCFLDIRSPGLGDTAMYLCATSSQTGFGEKLFFGSGTQLSVL.

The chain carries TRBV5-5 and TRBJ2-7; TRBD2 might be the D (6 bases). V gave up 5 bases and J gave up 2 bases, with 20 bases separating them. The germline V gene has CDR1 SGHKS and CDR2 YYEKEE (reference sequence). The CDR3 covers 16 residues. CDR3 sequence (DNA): TGTGCCAGCAGAGGGCCTACTAGCAAGGGCACCTACGAGCAGTACTTC. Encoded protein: CASRGPTSKGTYEQYF.

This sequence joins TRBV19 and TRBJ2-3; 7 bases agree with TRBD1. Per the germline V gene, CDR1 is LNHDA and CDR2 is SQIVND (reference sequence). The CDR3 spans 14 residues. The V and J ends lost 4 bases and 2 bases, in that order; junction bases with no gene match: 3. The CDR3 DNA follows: TGTGCCAGTAGTAATAGGGGGCCCACAGATACGCAGTATTTT. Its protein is CASSNRGPTDTQYF.

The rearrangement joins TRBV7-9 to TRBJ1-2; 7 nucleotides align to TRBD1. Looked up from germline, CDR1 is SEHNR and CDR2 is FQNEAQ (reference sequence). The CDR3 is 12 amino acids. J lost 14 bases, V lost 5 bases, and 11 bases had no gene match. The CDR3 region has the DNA TGTGCCAGCAGCCCTAGGACAGGTCCTAATACCTTC. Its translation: CASSPRTGPNTF.

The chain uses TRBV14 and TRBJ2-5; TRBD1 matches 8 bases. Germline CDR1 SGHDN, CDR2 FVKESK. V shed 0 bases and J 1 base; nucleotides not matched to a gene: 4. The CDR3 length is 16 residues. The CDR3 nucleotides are TGTGCCAGCAGCCAAGATTCTGGACAGGGCCAAGAGACCCAGTACTTC. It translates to CASSQDSGQGQETQYF.

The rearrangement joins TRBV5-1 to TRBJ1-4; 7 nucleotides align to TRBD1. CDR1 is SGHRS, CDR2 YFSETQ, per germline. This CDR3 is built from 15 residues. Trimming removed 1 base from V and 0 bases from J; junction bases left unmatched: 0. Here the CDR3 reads CASSLTGATNEKLFF. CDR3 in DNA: TGCGCCAGCAGCTTGACAGGGGCAACTAATGAAAAACTGTTTTTT.

As DNA, the CDR3 is TGTGCCAGCAGCTTGATGGGGCGTCGTGATCAGCCCCAGCATTTT. It encodes CASSLMGRRDQPQHF. This chain links TRBV5-6 with TRBJ1-5; D might be TRBD1 (5 bases). V lost 1 base to trimming and J lost 5 bases, with 13 bases between them. CDR3 length equals 15 residues. Germline V gene sequence: CDR1 SGHDT, CDR2 YYEEEE.

The CDR3 DNA reads as TGCGCCAGCAGCAAGACAGTTACCTACGAGCAGTACTTC. Protein: CASSKTVTYEQYF. This chain links TRBV5-1 with TRBJ2-7, with D maybe TRBD1 (5 bases). CDR3 length: 13 amino acids. Trimming pared 4 bases from V and 2 bases from J, leaving 10 bases between. Germline lookup yields CDR1 SGHRS and CDR2 YFSETQ.

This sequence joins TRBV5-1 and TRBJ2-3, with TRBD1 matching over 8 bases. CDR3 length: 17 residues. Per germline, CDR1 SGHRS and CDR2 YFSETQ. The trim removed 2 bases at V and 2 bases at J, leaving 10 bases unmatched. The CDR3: CASSFNPGTGHTDTQYF. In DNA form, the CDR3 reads TGCGCCAGCAGCTTCAACCCCGGGACAGGACACACAGATACGCAGTATTTT.

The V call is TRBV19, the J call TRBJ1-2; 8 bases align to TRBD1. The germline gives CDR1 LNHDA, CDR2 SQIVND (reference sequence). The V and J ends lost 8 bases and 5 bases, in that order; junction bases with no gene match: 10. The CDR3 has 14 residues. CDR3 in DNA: TGTGCCAGTCACGAGACAGGGGAATTATATGGCTACACCTTC. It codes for CASHETGELYGYTF.

This chain's CDR3 is CASRDQGGGFTQYF. CDR3 in DNA: TGTGCCAGCAGAGATCAGGGGGGAGGCTTTACGCAGTATTTT. The chain links TRBV6-5 to TRBJ2-3, with D maybe TRBD1 (7 bases). The V end was cut by 6 bases, the J end by 8 bases, with 18 bases between. Germline V gives CDR1 MNHEY, CDR2 SVGAGI. The CDR3 runs to 14 residues.

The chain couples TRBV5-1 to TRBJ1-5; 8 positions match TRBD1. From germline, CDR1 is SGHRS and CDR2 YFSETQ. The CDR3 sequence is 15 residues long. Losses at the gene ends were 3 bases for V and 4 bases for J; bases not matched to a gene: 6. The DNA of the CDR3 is TGCGCCAGCAGCTCGGGGGGACAGGAAAATCAGCCCCAGCATTTT. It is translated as CASSSGGQENQPQHF.

The CDR3 DNA reads TGTGCCAGCAGCTCCAGGACAGGGGGCTTGGGTGGCTACACCTTC. This sequence encodes CASSSRTGGLGGYTF. The chain carries TRBV7-2 and TRBJ1-2, with 11 bases matching TRBD1. V dropped 4 bases and J dropped 7; count of bases not matched to a gene: 8. Germline V gene data show CDR1 as SGHTA and CDR2 as FQGNSA. CDR3 length: 15 residues.